This T cell receptor beta chain was obtained from a study of CD8+ T cells in alopecia areata. Extracted from the samples, RNA was reverse transcribed into cDNA to serve as the sequencing template. The method was immunoSEQ multiplex PCR; TCRdb's version includes in-frame clones alone and lacks a portion of them. The sample has over 95,000 clones, roughly three fifths seen once. Germline lookup yields CDR1 GTSNPN and CDR2 SVGIG (reference sequence). Trimming removed 6 bases at V and 5 bases at J, with 16 bases between. This CDR3 comprises 14 residues. General study findings and limits: On tofacitinib, scalp and blood still held many of the expanded lesional clones.

With regard to this clone: The antigen is undetermined.

Regarding treatment: oral pan-JAK inhibitor, 5-10 mg twice daily. The study team obtained lesional scalp punch biopsies and peripheral blood from alopecia areata patients. The origin of this receptor is a human donor with alopecia areata. Source: CD4+ T cells sorted from blood, taken at week 24, from a patient treated with tofacitinib. The chain carries TRBV30 and TRBJ2-2; D tentatively fits TRBD1 or TRBD2 (5 bases each). The CDR3: CACANRDLTGELFF. As DNA, the CDR3 is TGTGCCTGTGCGAACCGGGACCTAACCGGGGAGCTGTTTTTT.